This is a list of T cell receptor beta chains from one sample in a study of T-cell memory formation after mild COVID-19. TCRdb analysed the 5' RACE reads with MiXCR anew, one entry per CDR3 protein. The table has 210,000 or so distinct CDR3 sequences, roughly 30% seen once. What was sequenced was PBMCs or a T cell subset sorted from them (not recorded which). These receptors were obtained from an adult woman who had mild COVID-19 (a few samples of this study predate the infection). Cell type and time point are not known. CDR3s include the opening cysteine and the closing phenylalanine or tryptophan. Each record gives: clone size, J gene, D gene, V gene, CDR3 protein, CDR3 DNA. A D gene is named only where the DNA matches it firmly. Not all rows give a size; the values are once, few, many and, for expanded clones, a class.

>few|TRBJ2-2|NA|TRBV3-1
CASSQLAQNTGELFF
TGTGCCAGCAGCCAATTGGCCCAAAACACCGGGGAGCTGTTTTTT
>NA|TRBJ1-4|NA|TRBV9
CASSSTPDSGEKLFF
TGTGCCAGCAGCTCCACCCCGGACAGTGGTGAAAAACTGTTTTTT
>few|TRBJ2-1|NA|TRBV25-1
CASSELGRGGYNEQFF
TGTGCCAGCAGTGAATTGGGCAGAGGAGGCTACAATGAGCAGTTCTTC
>NA|TRBJ2-5|TRBD2|TRBV29-1
CSVVKTLAVETQYF
TGCAGCGTTGTTAAAACCCTAGCGGTAGAGACCCAGTACTTC
>NA|TRBJ1-3|NA|TRBV24-1
CATSDGAVGNTIYF
TGTGCCACCAGTGACGGGGCGGTTGGAAACACCATATATTTT
>few|TRBJ1-1|NA|TRBV20-1
CSARGGRDMPFF
TGCAGTGCTAGAGGTGGCCGGGATATGCCTTTCTTT
>few|TRBJ2-2|TRBD2|TRBV4-1
CASSNLAGGRDGELFF
TGCGCCAGCAGCAACCTAGCGGGGGGGCGTGACGGGGAGCTGTTTTTT
>NA|TRBJ1-2|NA|TRBV12-3/TRBV12-4
CASSLAQMQLTSNYGYTF
TGTGCCAGCAGTTTAGCGCAGATGCAGCTAACCTCTAACTATGGCTACACCTTC
>NA|TRBJ2-3|TRBD2|TRBV3-1
CASSVLAGATDTQYF
TGTGCCAGCAGCGTACTAGCGGGAGCCACAGATACGCAGTATTTT
>NA|TRBJ2-5|TRBD1|TRBV5-4
CASSFRTGQETQYF
TGTGCCAGCAGCTTTCGGACAGGGCAAGAGACCCAGTACTTC
>few|TRBJ2-7|NA|TRBV27
CASSFFGDTYEQYF
TGTGCCAGCAGTTTTTTCGGGGATACCTACGAGCAGTACTTC
>NA|TRBJ1-5|NA|TRBV27
CASSLWGVGQPQHF
TGTGCCAGCAGTTTATGGGGGGTGGGTCAGCCCCAGCATTTT
>few|TRBJ1-1|NA|TRBV29-1
CSVERLRGTMNTEAFF
TGCAGCGTTGAAAGGCTTCGGGGGACGATGAACACTGAAGCTTTCTTT
>NA|TRBJ1-1|NA|TRBV4-1
CASSPREVAEAFF
TGCGCCAGCAGCCCTAGGGAGGTGGCTGAAGCTTTCTTT
>many|TRBJ2-5|NA|TRBV12-3/TRBV12-4
CASSLDPGTQYF
TGTGCCAGCAGTTTAGACCCAGGGACCCAGTACTTC
>NA|TRBJ2-1|NA|TRBV5-1
CASSLASTNEQFF
TGCGCCAGCAGCTTAGCTAGCACGAATGAGCAGTTCTTC
>few|TRBJ1-1|NA|TRBV12-3/TRBV12-4
CASTRSPGRTEAFF
TGTGCCAGCACCAGAAGCCCAGGGAGGACTGAAGCTTTCTTT
>few|TRBJ2-2|NA|TRBV7-6
CASSLSRGAEELFF
TGTGCCAGCAGCCTTAGCCGGGGGGCGGAGGAGCTGTTTTTT
>few|TRBJ1-3|TRBD1|TRBV2
CASSYRQGASGNTIYF
TGTGCCAGCAGTTATAGACAGGGGGCCTCTGGAAACACCATATATTTT
>few|TRBJ1-4|NA|TRBV14
CASSQEWGMTEKLFF
TGTGCCAGCAGCCAAGAATGGGGGATGACGGAAAAACTGTTTTTT
>few|TRBJ1-1|TRBD1|TRBV7-9
CASSLARGGQGVNTEAFF
TGTGCCAGCAGCTTAGCGAGAGGAGGACAGGGCGTGAACACTGAAGCTTTCTTT
>few|TRBJ1-5|NA|TRBV7-9
CASSLGMGQGSQPQHF
TGTGCCAGCAGCTTAGGCATGGGACAAGGGAGTCAGCCCCAGCATTTT
>few|TRBJ2-7|NA|TRBV11-3
CASSPLGSLGEQYF
TGTGCCAGCAGCCCTCTGGGGAGTCTGGGCGAGCAGTACTTC
>NA|TRBJ2-2|NA|TRBV4-2
CASSQDRGSLTGELFF
TGTGCCAGCAGCCAAGATCGGGGTAGCTTAACCGGGGAGCTGTTTTTT
>NA|TRBJ2-1|TRBD2|TRBV6-1
CASSEARPSGRRLF
TGTGCCAGCAGTGAAGCACGCCCTAGCGGGAGGCGGCTCTTC
>NA|TRBJ2-5|NA|TRBV20-1
CSAATRETQYF
TGCAGTGCTGCTACTCGAGAGACCCAGTACTTC
>few|TRBJ2-1|TRBD1|TRBV24-1
CATSDLGGQGVKNEQFF
TGTGCCACCAGTGATTTGGGCGGACAGGGGGTGAAGAATGAGCAGTTCTTC
>NA|TRBJ1-5|NA|TRBV12-3/TRBV12-4
CASSGTGDQPQHF
TGTGCCAGCAGCGGGACGGGCGATCAGCCCCAGCATTTT
>NA|TRBJ2-1|NA|TRBV9
CASSVEAPSTYNEQFF
TGTGCCAGCAGCGTAGAAGCGCCGAGTACCTACAATGAGCAGTTCTTC
>few|TRBJ2-4|NA|TRBV6-5
CASSYGTPGAKNIQYF
TGTGCCAGCAGTTACGGCACCCCTGGAGCCAAAAACATTCAGTACTTC
>few|TRBJ2-1|NA|TRBV15
CATSTGRAPDEQFF
TGTGCCACCAGCACAGGCCGGGCGCCCGATGAGCAGTTCTTC
>many|TRBJ2-7|TRBD1|TRBV6-5
CASSETGTGKQYF
TGTGCCAGCAGTGAAACCGGGACAGGGAAGCAGTACTTC
>few|TRBJ2-2|TRBD2|TRBV14
CASSQDTREWNTGELFF
TGTGCCAGCAGCCAAGACACGCGGGAGTGGAACACCGGGGAGCTGTTTTTT
>NA|TRBJ2-7|NA|TRBV30
CAWSVNRAYEQYF
TGTGCCTGGAGTGTCAACAGGGCCTACGAGCAGTACTTC
>NA|TRBJ1-1|NA|TRBV5-1
CASREAGLTEAFF
TGCGCCAGCAGAGAAGCGGGGCTCACTGAAGCTTTCTTT
>NA|TRBJ2-2|NA|TRBV9
CASSVGGRGTGELFF
TGTGCCAGCAGCGTGGGGGGCCGGGGCACCGGGGAGCTGTTTTTT
>few|TRBJ1-5|NA|TRBV12-5
CASGFPGASNQPQHF
TGTGCTAGTGGTTTCCCGGGGGCTAGCAATCAGCCCCAGCATTTT
>NA|TRBJ2-5|NA|TRBV7-2
CASTPSREETQYF
TGTGCCAGCACCCCTTCGCGGGAAGAGACCCAGTACTTC
>many|TRBJ2-7|TRBD1|TRBV3-1
CASSQPGQGAYEQYF
TGTGCCAGCAGCCAGCCGGGACAGGGGGCGTACGAGCAGTACTTC
>few|TRBJ2-1|NA|TRBV11-3
CASSAAGTLSYNEQFF
TGTGCCAGCAGCGCCGCCGGGACTTTGTCCTACAATGAGCAGTTCTTC
>few|TRBJ2-3|NA|TRBV6-5
CASTPLASTDTQYF
TGTGCCAGCACCCCCCTCGCTAGCACAGATACGCAGTATTTT
>NA|TRBJ2-1|NA|TRBV3-1
CASSPNPWGSSYNEQFF
TGTGCCAGCAGCCCGAACCCTTGGGGAAGCTCCTACAATGAGCAGTTCTTC
>few|TRBJ2-7|NA|TRBV5-1
CASSSGPSYEQYF
TGCGCCAGCAGCTCTGGACCCTCCTACGAGCAGTACTTC
>NA|TRBJ2-3|NA|TRBV2
CASSVSRAGSSTDTQYF
TGTGCCAGCAGTGTGAGCAGGGCAGGGTCTAGCACAGATACGCAGTATTTT